This entry describes one TCR beta chain. It has no known antigen specificity. Within one base of it there is no much larger clone, and no base qualities were kept. To be included, a participant needed at least one PBMC sample from before ART initiation plus at least two post-ART samples. Every participant with HIV received treatment in the United States of America. Before DNA extraction, cryopreserved samples of roughly 0.85-11 million PBMC were thawed and then washed. At the time of the earliest PBMC sample, participants with HIV were aged between roughly 20 and 60 years. PBMC samples from each participant spanned 1-4 timepoints before ART initiation and 2-8 timepoints after ART initiation, with a median of 7 samples. Serial HIV viral load, CD4+ T-cell count, ART history and demographic data were obtained for every participant. Genomic DNA was extracted from unsorted PBMC with a Qiagen kit on a QIAcube, processed in batches of 12 samples.

The immunoSEQ hsTCRB v3.0 assay was used at survey level resolution to sequence the TRB variable region. The targeted TRB sequencing depth was about 40,000-50,000 T-cell genomes per sample. Pooled TRB libraries were sequenced on an Illumina MiSeq with a v3 150-cycle kit. Under the source paper's analysis protocol: Analysis of repertoires was carried out in R inside a reproducible Nextflow workflow spanning QC, data transformation and analysis. LymphoSeq2, an R package for exploring AIRR-Seq data, was used to implement custom analyses. A few samples yielding fewer than 5000 total TRB sequences were excluded, leaving 150 to 200 analyzed HIV repertoires. Among the 180 to 200 HIV repertoires that were kept, roughly 58 were collected before ART initiation and more than 120 were collected after ART initiation. Repertoires were downsampled to 5000 TRB nucleotide sequences, and summary statistics were averaged over 100 downsampling iterations. TRB sequences were retained for analysis only if CDR3 regions of at least seven amino acids were present. Two measures captured diversity: a Shannon entropy-derived clonality score and the Gini coefficient. In repertoire networks, the top 5000 CDR3 amino acid sequences were linked whenever an edit distance of one separated two sequences. For TRB CDR3 amino acid sequences, GLIPH2 was used to predict antigen specificity groups and MHC restriction. Known CMV, EBV, HIV or tissue antigen associations were flagged by matching CDR3 amino acid sequences against VDJdb and McPAS-TCR. Pre-ART, post-ART and control groups were compared with Wilcoxon signed-rank tests and Holm-Bonferroni correction. This is the immuneACCESS table as TCRdb keeps it, with only in-frame sequences that have V and J called. A part of the clones is gone; compared with another copy, unresolved V genes explain less than half, and the rest is unexplained. D and trimming were read from the DNA, whereas the V and J calls and clone size are those reported in that table. For this sample the table gives about 19,000 clones, of which more than 75% were detected only once. Clones ranked in the top ten supply 8% to 11% of the sample.

The data were obtained in a study of long-term antiretroviral therapy in people with HIV (dated by TCRdb to 2022 to 2024). With respect to the entire study: The earliest samples were collected approximately a decade before the 2015 WHO recommendation for immediate ART, a period when ART was typically delayed until CD4 counts fell. A retrospective serial study tested whether ART initiation and durable HIV suppression were associated with changes in peripheral blood TRB repertoire composition and diversity. A total of 192 cryopreserved PBMC samples were contributed to the cohort by 30 adults with confirmed HIV infection, with samples collected serially over a mean of roughly six years (range 1-12). About 35% of the 30 participants with HIV were female. Test extractions of a monoclonal T-cell line alongside some 35 polyclonal samples showed no cross-contamination during QIAcube processing.

V was cut back by 10 bases and J by 5 bases, leaving a gap of 17 bases between them. The cysteine opens and the phenylalanine closes a CDR3 of 13 amino acids. Left in the record is the CDR3 DNA by itself, 39 bases read in frame from the first base. Taken from the germline V gene, the CDR1 and CDR2 loops are ENHRY and SYGVKD. Overall results and qualifications from the work: Starting ART was linked to a significant rise in TRB diversity, yet even with long-term ART the diversity remained significantly lower than in transplant donor controls. Because PBMC availability was limited, only the TCR beta chain was sequenced, with no alpha chain pairing. Because pre-ART samples had limited cell numbers, unsorted PBMC were profiled rather than sorted CD4+ and CD8+ T cells. Inferences about post-ART repertoire changes are limited because no data were available on ART adherence, viral resistance or therapy changes. The repertoire was dominated across all time points by expanded TRB clones identified before ART initiation, although this dominance was seen to fluctuate and to decrease in many PLHIV after ART. HIV repertoires had narrower CDR3 length ranges than controls, and the network structure suggested an antigen-experienced repertoire that shifted only slightly toward naive after ART. The samples span the years 2004 to 2017, and the ART regimens used may be less effective than current regimens.

The clonotype was recovered from a man aged 40-49 years with HIV. Rearrangement joined TRBV10-3 to TRBJ2-5; the D gene is tentatively TRBD1 or TRBD2, each matching 6 bases. The sequencing here drew on unsorted PBMCs, taken 0.5 years after starting antiretroviral therapy. The nucleotide sequence is TGTGCCACCCGGCCGGGGGCGGGGGAGACCCAGTACTTC. This yields the protein CATRPGAGETQYF.